Below, 23 T cell receptor beta chains from the same sample are listed, as sequenced in a study of blood T cell repertoires in COVID-19. The repertoire was sequenced with immunoSEQ multiplex PCR; TCRdb's copy has only in-frame clones and lacks some. This sample yields roughly 40,000 clones, of which 90% are seen a single time; roughly 12% belongs to the top ten. The sample consisted of peripheral blood. The receptors were sampled from a man in his 70s with acute or convalescent COVID-19.

The rearrangement uses TRBV6-5 and TRBJ1-5, with TRBD1 matching over 9 bases. The junction had 4 bases not matched to a gene; V was cut back by 6 bases and J by 10 bases. The CDR3 is 12 residues long. The germline CDR1 and CDR2 sequences are MNHEY and SVGAGI. CDR3 nucleotides: TGTGCCAGCAGAAAGGACAGGGGTCCCCAGCATTTT. Protein: CASRKDRGPQHF.

The rearrangement links TRBV4-3 to TRBJ2-7; 10 bases map to TRBD2. Germline assignment: CDR1 LGHNA and CDR2 YSLEER. The CDR3 totals 20 residues. The V gene end was trimmed by 1 base and the J gene end by 4 bases; junction bases not matched to a gene: 19. In DNA form, the CDR3 reads TGCGCCAGCAGCCAAGTCCCGTACTACCCTAGCGGGGGTGTCCTATACGAGCAGTACTTC. Residues: CASSQVPYYPSGGVLYEQYF.

The gene calls are TRBV28 and TRBJ2-7, with D perhaps matching TRBD2 (6 bases). This CDR3 is 16 amino acids long. Germline V gene lookup returns CDR1 MDHEN and CDR2 SYDVKM. Trimming stripped 4 bases from V and 4 bases from J, with 20 bases between. The CDR3 loop is CASSSAETRTSYEQYF. The CDR3 region has the DNA TGTGCCAGCAGTTCAGCTGAGACTAGAACTAGTTACGAGCAGTACTTC.

Here the CDR3 reads CAISESIGGAGSANEKLFF. The CDR3, as DNA: TGTGCCATCAGTGAGTCTATAGGGGGCGCTGGTTCGGCTAATGAAAAACTGTTTTTT. The rearrangement links TRBV10-3 to TRBJ1-4; 7 nucleotides line up with TRBD1. Germline CDR1 ENHRY, CDR2 SYGVKD. The length of the CDR3 is 19 residues. J lost 3 bases, V lost 0 bases, and 13 bases had no gene match.

This chain links TRBV19 with TRBJ2-2; 11 nucleotides align to TRBD2. The junction had 3 bases not matched to a gene; V was cut back by 2 bases and J by 4 bases. CDR1 and CDR2 from the germline V gene are LNHDA and SQIVND (reference sequence). The CDR3 is 16 amino acids. The CDR3 bases are TGTGCCAGTAGTATAACCACTAGCGGGAGCACCGGGGAGCTGTTTTTT. This gives the protein CASSITTSGSTGELFF.

The chain links TRBV27 to TRBJ2-3; weak D call: TRBD2 (6 bases). CDR3 length: 14 residues. From germline, CDR1 is MNHEY and CDR2 SMNVEV (reference sequence). The germline V and J ends were trimmed by 10 bases and 2 bases, with 16 bases remaining between them. CDR3 DNA: TGTGCCATTGGGGGGTGGAGGGCCACAGATACGCAGTATTTT. Protein sequence: CAIGGWRATDTQYF.

CDR3 residues: CASSLAPSLSGNTIYF. The CDR3 DNA sequence: TGCGCCAGCAGCTTGGCCCCTTCCCTCTCTGGAAACACCATATATTTT. The V call is TRBV5-1, the J call TRBJ1-3; D remains unclear. Per the germline V gene, CDR1 is SGHRS and CDR2 is YFSETQ. Between the trimmed V and J ends, which lost 0 bases and 0 bases, there was a span of 10 bases. This CDR3 comprises 16 residues.

The chain combines TRBV7-3 with TRBJ1-4; D gene uncertain. Trimming left V 3 bases short and J 8 bases short, with 10 bases between. The germline gives CDR1 SGHTA, CDR2 FQGTGA. The CDR3 length is 13 residues. The CDR3 region has the DNA TGTGCCAGCAGCTTCCAAGCCGGGGAAAAACTGTTTTTT. This codes for CASSFQAGEKLFF.

In nucleotides, the CDR3 is TGTGCCAGCAGCTTCTCTGCAACAGCCCGTGAAGCTTTCTTT. Encoded protein: CASSFSATAREAFF. V is TRBV7-6 and J is TRBJ1-1; D not certain. The CDR3 is 14 residues long. CDR1 and CDR2 (germline): SGHVS, FNYEAQ. The V and J ends lost 3 bases and 7 bases respectively, with 15 bases between them.

V gene TRBV7-9 combines with J gene TRBJ2-3, with 8 nucleotides matching TRBD1. Germline V gene sequence: CDR1 SEHNR, CDR2 FQNEAQ (reference sequence). V was pared by 5 bases and J by 0 bases, with 1 base of the junction left unmatched. This CDR3 contains 14 residues. The DNA for the CDR3 is TGTGCCAGCAGCGGGACAGGAAGCACAGATACGCAGTATTTT. Protein product: CASSGTGSTDTQYF. The full variable domain, completed using reference TRBV7-9 and TRBJ2-3, is DTGVSQNPRHKITKRGQNVTFRCDPISEHNRLYWYRQTLGQGPEFLTYFQNEAQLEKSRLLSDRFSAERPKGSFSTLEIQRTEQGDSAMYLCASSGTGSTDTQYFGPGTRLTVL.

The J gene is TRBJ1-2, the V gene TRBV5-8; D might be TRBD1 (6 bases). This CDR3 has 14 residues. CDR1 SGHTS and CDR2 YDEGEE come from the germline V gene. V was shortened by 1 base and J by 7 bases, with 14 bases between the two germline ends. CDR3 nucleotides: TGTGCCAGCAGCTTGAACAGGGTGTTCGGTGGCTACACCTTC. Protein product: CASSLNRVFGGYTF.

The chain joins TRBV5-1 to TRBJ2-7; TRBD1 matches at 9 bases. The CDR3 runs 15 residues. V was clipped by 0 bases and J by 0 bases; unmatched bases: 1. Germline V gene lookup returns CDR1 SGHRS and CDR2 YFSETQ. CDR3 residues: CASSLGTGVSYEQYF. CDR3 nucleotide sequence: TGCGCCAGCAGCTTGGGGACAGGGGTCTCCTACGAGCAGTACTTC.

V and J are TRBV5-5 and TRBJ1-1; D is undetermined. The V gene's germline CDR1 is SGHKS and CDR2 YYEKEE (reference sequence). Deletions cut 4 bases from V and 4 bases from J, with 14 bases between. There are 14 residues in the CDR3. This CDR3 is CASSPWRLITEAFF. CDR3 bases: TGTGCCAGCAGCCCGTGGAGGTTGATCACTGAAGCTTTCTTT.

This chain links TRBV27 with TRBJ1-2; D might be TRBD1 (6 bases). This CDR3 has 13 residues. Looked up from germline, CDR1 is MNHEY and CDR2 is SMNVEV (reference sequence). With 4 bases removed from V and 4 bases from J, the gap between germline ends came to 10 bases. The CDR3 DNA reads as TGTGCCAGCAGTTCCCAGGGGACCTATGGCTACACCTTC. Translating gives CASSSQGTYGYTF.

J is TRBJ1-1 and V is TRBV20-1; D unclear. V lost 4 bases to trimming and J lost 7 bases, with 7 bases between them. Germline V lookup: CDR1 DFQATT, CDR2 SNEGSKA (reference sequence). The CDR3 runs to 10 residues. In DNA form, the CDR3 reads TGCAGTGCTACCTTCGGTGAAGCTTTCTTT. It translates to CSATFGEAFF.

The chain employs TRBV5-1 and TRBJ2-7; 7 nucleotides line up with TRBD2. This CDR3 spans 14 amino acids. Trimming removed 5 bases from V and 5 bases from J; junction bases left unmatched: 10. Germline values: CDR1 SGHRS, CDR2 YFSETQ. CDR3: CASRTSPVWNEQYF. The CDR3 coding sequence is TGCGCCAGCAGGACTAGCCCCGTATGGAACGAGCAGTACTTC.

The chain has TRBV5-1 and TRBJ2-1; tentative D call: TRBD1 (6 bases). The germline gives CDR1 SGHRS, CDR2 YFSETQ. This CDR3 has 16 amino acids. V was clipped by 0 bases and J by 2 bases, with 12 bases between them. The CDR3 protein is CASSLGNKGAYNEQFF. The CDR3, as DNA: TGCGCCAGCAGCTTGGGGAATAAGGGGGCCTACAATGAGCAGTTCTTC.

This clone showed up just a few times. V gene TRBV19 combines with J gene TRBJ1-4; no definite D call. The CDR3 is 14 residues long. CDR1 is LNHDA and CDR2 is SQIVND in the germline V gene (reference sequence). The germline V and J ends were trimmed by 7 bases and 8 bases, with 17 bases remaining between them. The CDR3 DNA reads TGTGCCAGTACTCCTTCGAGGGTAGGCGAAAAACTGTTTTTT. It is translated as CASTPSRVGEKLFF.

This sequence joins TRBV5-5 and TRBJ2-5; TRBD2 might be the D (5 bases). CDR3 length equals 12 residues. Germline CDR1 SGHKS, CDR2 YYEKEE (reference sequence). With 2 bases removed from V and 3 bases from J, the gap between germline ends came to 5 bases. The CDR3 nucleotides are TGTGCCAGCAGCTTCGGGGAAGAGACCCAGTACTTC. Its translation is CASSFGEETQYF.

This chain connects TRBV5-8 to TRBJ2-3, with TRBD2 matching 9 bases. Trimming cost V 4 bases and J 6 bases; bases outside gene matches: 3. The CDR3 length is 13 residues. Germline values: CDR1 SGHTS, CDR2 YDEGEE. The CDR3: CASSVLAGDTQYF. In DNA, the CDR3 is TGTGCCAGCAGCGTTCTAGCGGGGGATACGCAGTATTTT. Complete variable domain (other parts from reference TRBV5-8 and TRBJ2-3): EAGVTQSPTHLIKTRGQQATLRCSPISGHTSVYWYQQALGLGLQFLLWYDEGEERNRGNFPPRFSGRQFPNYSSELNVNALELEDSALYLCASSVLAGDTQYFGPGTRLTVL.

This chain links TRBV12-5 with TRBJ2-5, with TRBD2 matching over 11 bases. V lost 6 bases, J lost 5 bases, and 2 bases stayed unmatched. The CDR3 is 13 residues long. Germline CDR1 and CDR2: LGHNT and FRNRAP. The CDR3 region has the DNA TGTGCTAGTGGAGCTAGCGGGGGGGAGACCCAGTACTTC. It codes for CASGASGGETQYF.

The V gene is TRBV5-1, the J gene TRBJ1-1; D is undetermined. Germline V gene sequence: CDR1 SGHRS, CDR2 YFSETQ. Trimming shortened V by 4 bases and J by 4 bases, and 14 bases separated the two germline ends. This CDR3 is built from 14 residues. The CDR3: CASSVGSPGTEAFF. CDR3 coding DNA: TGCGCCAGCAGCGTCGGGTCACCGGGCACTGAAGCTTTCTTT.

V is TRBV28 and J is TRBJ2-1; 7 nucleotides match TRBD2. The ends lost 7 bases at V and 8 bases at J; junction bases unmatched: 11. CDR1 MDHEN and CDR2 SYDVKM come from the germline V gene. This CDR3 spans 14 amino acids. The CDR3 DNA reads as TGTGCCAGCACCCAGACCCGACTAGCCCATGAGCAGTTCTTC. Translation gives CASTQTRLAHEQFF.